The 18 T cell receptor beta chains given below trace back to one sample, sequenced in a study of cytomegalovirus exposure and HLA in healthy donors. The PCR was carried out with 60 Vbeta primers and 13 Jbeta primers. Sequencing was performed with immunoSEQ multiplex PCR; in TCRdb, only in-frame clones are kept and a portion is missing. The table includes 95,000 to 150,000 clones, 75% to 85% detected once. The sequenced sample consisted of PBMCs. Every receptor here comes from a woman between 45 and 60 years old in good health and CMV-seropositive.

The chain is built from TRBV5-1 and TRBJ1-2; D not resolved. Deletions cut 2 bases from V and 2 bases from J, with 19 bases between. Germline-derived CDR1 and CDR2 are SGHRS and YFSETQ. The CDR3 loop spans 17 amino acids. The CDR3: CASSFISTWAENYGYTF. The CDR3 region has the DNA TGCGCCAGCAGCTTTATCTCCACCTGGGCTGAGAACTATGGCTACACCTTC.

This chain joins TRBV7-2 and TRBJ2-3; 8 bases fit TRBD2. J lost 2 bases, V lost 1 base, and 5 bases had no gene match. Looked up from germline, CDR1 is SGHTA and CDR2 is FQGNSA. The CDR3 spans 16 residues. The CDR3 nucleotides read TGTGCCAGCAGCTTAGTCGGCGGGGGGAACACAGATACGCAGTATTTT. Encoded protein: CASSLVGGGNTDTQYF.

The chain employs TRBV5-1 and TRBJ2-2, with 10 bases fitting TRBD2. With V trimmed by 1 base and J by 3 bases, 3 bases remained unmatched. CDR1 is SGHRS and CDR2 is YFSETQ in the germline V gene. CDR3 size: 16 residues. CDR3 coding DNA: TGCGCCAGCAGCTTGTGGCTAGCGGGGGACACCGGGGAGCTGTTTTTT. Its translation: CASSLWLAGDTGELFF.

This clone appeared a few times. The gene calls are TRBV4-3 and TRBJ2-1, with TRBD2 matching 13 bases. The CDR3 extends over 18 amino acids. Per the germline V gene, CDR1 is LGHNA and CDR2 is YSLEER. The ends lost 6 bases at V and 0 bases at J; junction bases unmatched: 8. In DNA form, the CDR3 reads TGCGCCAGCAGAGAGGGACTAGCGGGACCGAGCTCCTACAATGAGCAGTTCTTC. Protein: CASREGLAGPSSYNEQFF.

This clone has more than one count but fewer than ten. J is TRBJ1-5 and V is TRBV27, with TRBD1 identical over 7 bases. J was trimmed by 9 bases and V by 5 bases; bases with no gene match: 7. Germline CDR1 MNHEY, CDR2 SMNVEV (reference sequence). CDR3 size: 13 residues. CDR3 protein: CASSRNRGGPQHF. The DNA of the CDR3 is TGTGCCAGCAGTCGGAACAGGGGCGGGCCCCAGCATTTT.

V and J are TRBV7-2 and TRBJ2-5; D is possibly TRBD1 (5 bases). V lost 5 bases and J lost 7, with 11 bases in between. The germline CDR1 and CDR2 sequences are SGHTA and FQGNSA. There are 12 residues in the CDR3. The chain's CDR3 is CASSTGVGTQYF. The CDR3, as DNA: TGTGCCAGCAGCACAGGAGTAGGGACCCAGTACTTC.

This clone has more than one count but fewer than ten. In DNA, the CDR3 is TGTGCCAGCAGCTCCTACAGGGCTGGTAATGAAAAACTGTTTTTT. This encodes CASSSYRAGNEKLFF. This sequence joins TRBV5-5 and TRBJ1-4; D may be TRBD1 (6 bases). This CDR3 comprises 15 residues. Germline V lookup: CDR1 SGHKS, CDR2 YYEKEE (reference sequence). V was cut by 3 bases and J by 4 bases, with 13 bases left in between.

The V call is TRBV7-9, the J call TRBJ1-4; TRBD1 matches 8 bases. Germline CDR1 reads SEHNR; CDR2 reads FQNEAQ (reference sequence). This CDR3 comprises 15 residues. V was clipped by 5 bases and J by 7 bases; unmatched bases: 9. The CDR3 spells CASSLPGTGSEKLFF. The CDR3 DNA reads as TGTGCCAGCAGCCTACCCGGGACAGGAAGTGAAAAACTGTTTTTT.

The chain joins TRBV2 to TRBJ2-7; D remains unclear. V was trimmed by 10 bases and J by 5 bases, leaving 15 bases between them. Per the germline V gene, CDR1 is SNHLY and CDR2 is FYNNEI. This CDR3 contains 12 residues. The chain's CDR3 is CATHDFPHEQYF. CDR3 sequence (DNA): TGTGCCACCCACGACTTCCCCCACGAGCAGTACTTC.

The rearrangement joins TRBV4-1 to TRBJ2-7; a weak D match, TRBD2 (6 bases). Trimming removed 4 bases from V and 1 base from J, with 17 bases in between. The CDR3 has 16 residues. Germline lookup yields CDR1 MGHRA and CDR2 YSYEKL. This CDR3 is CASSLQGGGGSYEQYF. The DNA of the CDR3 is TGCGCCAGCAGCCTCCAGGGAGGCGGTGGGTCCTACGAGCAGTACTTC.

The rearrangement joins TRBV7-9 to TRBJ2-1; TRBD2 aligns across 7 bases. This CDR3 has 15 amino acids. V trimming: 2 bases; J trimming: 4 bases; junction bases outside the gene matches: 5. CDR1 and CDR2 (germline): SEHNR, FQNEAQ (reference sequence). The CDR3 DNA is TGTGCCAGCAGCTTACAGCGGGGCGCGTACAATGAGCAGTTCTTC. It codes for CASSLQRGAYNEQFF.

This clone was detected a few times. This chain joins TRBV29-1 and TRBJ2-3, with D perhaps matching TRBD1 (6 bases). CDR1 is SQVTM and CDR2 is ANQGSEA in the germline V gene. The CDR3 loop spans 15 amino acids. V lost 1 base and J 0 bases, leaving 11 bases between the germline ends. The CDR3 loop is CSVEVQGLSTDTQYF. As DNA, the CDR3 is TGCAGCGTTGAAGTACAGGGATTGAGCACAGATACGCAGTATTTT.

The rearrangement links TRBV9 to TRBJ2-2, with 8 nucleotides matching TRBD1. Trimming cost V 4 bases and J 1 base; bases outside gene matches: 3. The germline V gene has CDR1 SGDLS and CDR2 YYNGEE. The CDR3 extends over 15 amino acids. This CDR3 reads CASSTTGGNTGELFF. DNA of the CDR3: TGTGCCAGCAGCACCACAGGGGGGAACACCGGGGAGCTGTTTTTT.

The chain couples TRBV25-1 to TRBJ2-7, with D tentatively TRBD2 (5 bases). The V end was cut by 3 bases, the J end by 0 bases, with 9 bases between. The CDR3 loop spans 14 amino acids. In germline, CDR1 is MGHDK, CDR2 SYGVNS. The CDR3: CASSDSARSYEQYF. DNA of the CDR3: TGTGCCAGCAGTGATAGCGCCCGCTCCTACGAGCAGTACTTC.

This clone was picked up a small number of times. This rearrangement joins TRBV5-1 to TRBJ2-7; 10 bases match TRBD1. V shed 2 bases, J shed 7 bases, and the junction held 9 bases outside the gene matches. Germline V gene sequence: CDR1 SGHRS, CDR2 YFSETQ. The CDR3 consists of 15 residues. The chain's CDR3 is CASSLSRTGGGEQYF. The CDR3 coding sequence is TGCGCCAGCAGCTTAAGCAGGACAGGGGGGGGAGAGCAGTACTTC.

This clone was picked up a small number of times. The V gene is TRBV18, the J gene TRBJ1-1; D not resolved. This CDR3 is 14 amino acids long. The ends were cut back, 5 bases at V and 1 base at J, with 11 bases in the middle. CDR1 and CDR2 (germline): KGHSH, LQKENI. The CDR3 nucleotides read TGTGCCAGCTCATGGAGGGAGGAGAACACTGAAGCTTTCTTT. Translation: CASSWREENTEAFF.

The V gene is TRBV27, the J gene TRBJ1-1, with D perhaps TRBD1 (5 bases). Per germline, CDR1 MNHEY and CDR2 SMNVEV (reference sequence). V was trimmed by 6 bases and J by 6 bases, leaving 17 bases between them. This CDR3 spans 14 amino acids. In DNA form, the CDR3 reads TGTGCCAGCAGCCCTCGGGTTGGGGGGGCTGAAGCTTTCTTT. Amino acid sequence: CASSPRVGGAEAFF.

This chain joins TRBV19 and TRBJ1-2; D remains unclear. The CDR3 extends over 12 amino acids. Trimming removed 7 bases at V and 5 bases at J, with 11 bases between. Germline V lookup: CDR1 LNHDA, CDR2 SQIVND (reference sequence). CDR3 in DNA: TGTGCCAGTACCCCCCGGGGTTATGGCTACACCTTC. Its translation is CASTPRGYGYTF.